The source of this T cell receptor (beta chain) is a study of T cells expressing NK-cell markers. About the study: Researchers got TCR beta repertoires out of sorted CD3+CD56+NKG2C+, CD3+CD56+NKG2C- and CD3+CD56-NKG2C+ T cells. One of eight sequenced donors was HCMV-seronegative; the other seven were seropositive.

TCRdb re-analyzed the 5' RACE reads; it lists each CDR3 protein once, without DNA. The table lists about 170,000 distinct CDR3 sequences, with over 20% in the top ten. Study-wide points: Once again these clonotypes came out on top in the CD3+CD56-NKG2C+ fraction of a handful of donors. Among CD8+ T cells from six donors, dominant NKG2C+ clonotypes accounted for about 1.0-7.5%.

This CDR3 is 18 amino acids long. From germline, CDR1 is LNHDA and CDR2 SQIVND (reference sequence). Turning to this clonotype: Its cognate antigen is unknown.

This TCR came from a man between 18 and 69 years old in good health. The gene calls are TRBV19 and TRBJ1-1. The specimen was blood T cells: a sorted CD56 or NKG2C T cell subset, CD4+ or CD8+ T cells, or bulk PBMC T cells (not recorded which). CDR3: CASSIDQSVAEEGTEAFF.